The sequence of this TCR beta chain was determined in a study of low-dose radiotherapy and immunotherapy resistance in tumors. Overall study context: Patients were on oral aspirin 300 mg taken daily for four cycles from cycle 1 day 1.

This CDR3 has 14 residues. Trimming shortened V by 0 bases and J by 0 bases, and 5 bases separated the two germline ends. Covering alpha and beta chains, TRAV- and TRBV-specific primers were used for the first-strand cDNA. TCR amplification used 15 to 20 PCR cycles, a constant-region primer and a V-primer adapter. TCRdb used MiXCR to reprocess the reads, holding one entry per CDR3 protein. The sample holds roughly 60,000 distinct CDR3 sequences, almost 25% seen once. Time point defined: before trial treatment. Advanced solid tumors lacking tumor-infiltrating lymphocytes characterized eligible patients.

Sequenced material: PBMCs, taken before treatment. The chain joins TRBV12-3 or TRBV12-4 to TRBJ1-2; D remains ambiguous. The clonotype originates from a male donor with prostate cancer. In nucleotides, the CDR3 is TGTGCCAGCAGTTTAGCAGGGCCTAACTATGGCTACACCTTC. Protein: CASSLAGPNYGYTF.